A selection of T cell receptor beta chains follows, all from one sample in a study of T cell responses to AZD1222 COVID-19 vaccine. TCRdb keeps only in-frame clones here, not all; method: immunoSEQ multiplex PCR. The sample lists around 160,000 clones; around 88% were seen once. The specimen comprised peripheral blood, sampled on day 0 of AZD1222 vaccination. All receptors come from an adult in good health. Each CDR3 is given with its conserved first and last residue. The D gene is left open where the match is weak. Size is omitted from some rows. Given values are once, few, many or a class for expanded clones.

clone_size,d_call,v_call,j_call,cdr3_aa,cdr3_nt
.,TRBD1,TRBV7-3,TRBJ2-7,CASSSWDRGEYEQYF,TGTGCCAGCAGCTCTTGGGACAGGGGAGAGTACGAGCAGTACTTC
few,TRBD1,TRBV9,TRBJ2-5,CASSGGTALKETQYF,TGTGCCAGCAGCGGGGGGACAGCACTCAAAGAGACCCAGTACTTC
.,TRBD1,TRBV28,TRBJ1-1,CASREGQVGTEAFF,TGTGCCAGCAGAGAGGGACAGGTCGGCACTGAAGCTTTCTTT
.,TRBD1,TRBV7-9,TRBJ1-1,CASSLWGDSTEAFF,TGTGCCAGCAGCTTATGGGGGGACAGTACTGAAGCTTTCTTT
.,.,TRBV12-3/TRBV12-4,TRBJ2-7,CASSFSSQYEQYF,TGTGCCAGCAGTTTTTCTAGTCAGTACGAGCAGTACTTC
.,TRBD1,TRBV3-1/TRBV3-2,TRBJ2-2,CASSLHPGTVRTGELFF,TGTGCCAGCAGCCTCCACCCGGGGACAGTACGAACCGGGGAGCTGTTTTTT
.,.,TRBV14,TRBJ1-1,CATNQQMNTEAFF,TGTGCCACCAACCAGCAGATGAACACTGAAGCTTTCTTT
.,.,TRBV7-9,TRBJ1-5,CASSLRDSNQPQHF,TGTGCCAGCAGCTTACGGGACAGCAATCAGCCCCAGCATTTT
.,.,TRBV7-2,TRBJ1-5,CASSLVGNSNQPQHF,TGTGCCAGCAGCTTAGTGGGAAATAGCAATCAGCCCCAGCATTTT
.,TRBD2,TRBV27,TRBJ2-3,CASSPAGTGGGWVEGTQYF,TGTGCCAGCAGCCCGGCCGGGACTGGCGGGGGGTGGGTTGAGGGTACGCAGTATTTT
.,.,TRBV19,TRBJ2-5,CASSTSRRRGETQYF,TGTGCCAGTAGTACATCCCGCAGGAGAGGAGAGACCCAGTACTTC
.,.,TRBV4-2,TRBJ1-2,CASSQEVSVHGGYTF,TGTGCCAGCAGCCAAGAAGTTTCTGTCCACGGTGGCTACACCTTC
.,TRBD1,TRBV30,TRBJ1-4,CAWSSGTGNEKLFF,TGTGCCTGGAGTTCCGGGACAGGGAATGAAAAACTGTTTTTT
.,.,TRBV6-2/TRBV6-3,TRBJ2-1,CASSYPIGGEQFF,TGTGCCAGCAGTTACCCCATAGGGGGTGAGCAGTTCTTC
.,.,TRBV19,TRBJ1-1,CASSISQSQLNTEAFF,TGTGCCAGTAGTATCAGCCAGTCCCAGCTGAACACTGAAGCTTTCTTT
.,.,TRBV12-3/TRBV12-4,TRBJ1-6,CASRSDPGPLHF,TGTGCCAGCAGATCGGACCCGGGACCCCTCCACTTT
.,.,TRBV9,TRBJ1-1,CASSPVGQEAFF,TGTGCCAGCAGCCCGGTAGGGCAAGAAGCTTTCTTT
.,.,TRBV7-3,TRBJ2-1,CASSLRPWIPNEQFF,TGTGCCAGCAGCTTAAGGCCCTGGATTCCCAATGAGCAGTTCTTC
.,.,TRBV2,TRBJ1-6,CASSAEGGINSPLHF,TGTGCCAGCAGTGCCGAGGGGGGGATTAATTCACCCCTCCACTTT
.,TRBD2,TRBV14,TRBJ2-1,CASSPRTSGASYNEQFF,TGTGCCAGCAGCCCCAGGACTAGCGGGGCGTCCTACAATGAGCAGTTCTTC
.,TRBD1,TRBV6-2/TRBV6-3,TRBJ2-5,CASSWDSTQETQYF,TGTGCCAGCAGTTGGGACAGCACCCAAGAGACCCAGTACTTC
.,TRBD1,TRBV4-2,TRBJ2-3,CASSHLGQGLTDTQYF,TGTGCCAGCAGCCACCTTGGACAGGGCCTGACAGATACGCAGTATTTT
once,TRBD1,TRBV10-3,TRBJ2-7,CAISPGTGAYEQYF,TGTGCCATCAGTCCCGGGACAGGGGCCTACGAGCAGTACTTC
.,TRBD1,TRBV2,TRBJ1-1,CASSEGRGRLWDTEAFF,TGTGCCAGCAGTGAGGGCAGGGGGCGCCTCTGGGACACTGAAGCTTTCTTT
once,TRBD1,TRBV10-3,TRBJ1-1,CAISESSHRGGSANTEAFF,TGTGCCATCAGTGAGTCGAGTCACAGGGGCGGTTCTGCGAACACTGAAGCTTTCTTT
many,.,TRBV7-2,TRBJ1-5,CASSSQGSALQPQHF,TGTGCCAGCAGCTCACAGGGCTCGGCTTTACAGCCCCAGCATTTT
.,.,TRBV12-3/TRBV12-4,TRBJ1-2,CASSGNYGYTF,TGTGCCAGCAGTGGGAACTATGGCTACACCTTC
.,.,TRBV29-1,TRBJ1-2,CSVYRWDGIYGYTF,TGCAGCGTTTATAGGTGGGACGGAATCTATGGCTACACCTTC
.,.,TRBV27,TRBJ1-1,CASSLVGMNTEAFF,TGTGCCAGCAGTTTAGTGGGGATGAACACTGAAGCTTTCTTT
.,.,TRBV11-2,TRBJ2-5,CASSFNSRGETQYF,TGTGCCAGCAGCTTCAATTCACGGGGGGAGACCCAGTACTTC
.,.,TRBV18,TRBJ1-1,CASSPVKGKNQAFF,TGTGCCAGCTCACCAGTGAAAGGGAAAAATCAAGCTTTCTTT
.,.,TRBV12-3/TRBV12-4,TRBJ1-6,CASSFGRDSPLHF,TGTGCCAGCAGTTTTGGTAGAGATTCACCCCTCCACTTT
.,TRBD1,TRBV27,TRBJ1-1,CASRGFQGANTEAFF,TGTGCCAGCAGGGGGTTCCAGGGGGCGAACACTGAAGCTTTCTTT
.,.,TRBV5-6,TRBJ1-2,CASSLGNYGYTF,TGTGCCAGCAGCTTAGGCAACTATGGCTACACCTTC
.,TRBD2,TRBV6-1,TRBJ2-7,CASSGGAGQGSYEQYF,TGTGCCAGCAGTGGGGGAGCGGGGCAAGGGTCCTACGAGCAGTACTTC
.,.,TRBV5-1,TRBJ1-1,CASSAVVGVITEAFF,TGCGCCAGCAGCGCGGTAGTAGGGGTAATCACTGAAGCTTTCTTT
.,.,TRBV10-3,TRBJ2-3,CAAGRTSTDTQYF,TGTGCCGCAGGAAGAACTAGCACAGATACGCAGTATTTT
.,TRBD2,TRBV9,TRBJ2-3,CASTPPRGDCTDTQYF,TGTGCCAGCACCCCGCCCCGGGGGGATTGCACAGATACGCAGTATTTT
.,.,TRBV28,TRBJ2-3,CASSSPGRDTQYF,TGTGCCAGCAGTTCCCCTGGGAGAGATACGCAGTATTTT
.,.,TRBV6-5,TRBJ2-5,CASRRTRKGTQYF,TGTGCCAGCAGGCGTACACGCAAAGGGACCCAGTACTTC
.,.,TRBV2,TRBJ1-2,CASRKEDRIYGYTF,TGTGCCAGCAGGAAGGAAGACAGAATCTATGGCTACACCTTC
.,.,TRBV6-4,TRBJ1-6,CASSDSGGGNYNSPLHF,TGTGCCAGCAGTGACTCTGGGGGGGGTAACTATAATTCACCCCTCCACTTT
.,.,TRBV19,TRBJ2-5,CASSITGRGEETQYF,TGTGCCAGTAGTATAACAGGACGGGGAGAAGAGACCCAGTACTTC
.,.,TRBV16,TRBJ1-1,CASSLGLDTEAFF,TGTGCCAGCAGCCTGGGCCTGGACACTGAAGCTTTCTTT
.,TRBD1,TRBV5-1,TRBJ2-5,CASSFGTGGGGETQYF,TGCGCCAGCAGCTTCGGGACAGGGGGCGGGGGAGAGACCCAGTACTTC
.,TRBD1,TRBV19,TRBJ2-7,CASSISQGQNEQYF,TGTGCCAGTAGTATAAGTCAGGGACAGAACGAGCAGTACTTC
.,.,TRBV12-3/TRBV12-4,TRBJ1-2,CASSFWGERGYTF,TGTGCCAGCAGTTTCTGGGGGGAAAGAGGCTACACCTTC
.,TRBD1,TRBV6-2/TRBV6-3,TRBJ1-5,CASSPSGQGGTQPQHF,TGTGCCAGCAGTCCCTCAGGACAGGGAGGAACTCAGCCCCAGCATTTT
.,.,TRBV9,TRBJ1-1,CASSVFDRNTEAFF,TGTGCCAGCAGCGTATTCGATCGGAACACTGAAGCTTTCTTT
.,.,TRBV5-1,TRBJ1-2,CASSVGRSKWAGYTF,TGCGCCAGCAGCGTGGGACGGTCAAAGTGGGCTGGCTACACCTTC
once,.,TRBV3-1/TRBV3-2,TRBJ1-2,CASSQGTPYGYTF,TGTGCCAGCAGCCAGGGGACTCCTTATGGCTACACCTTC